What follows describes a single T cell receptor beta chain. Its target is not known. These data belong to a study of OX40 agonist ivuxolimab in advanced cancers. As for the study in general: Mean age approximately 59 years, range roughly 20 to 85; 82.7% male.

The CDR3 runs 14 residues. Whole-study findings and limits: Certain nonresponders likewise exhibited a low normalized T-cell clonal expansion.

The repertoire was sequenced with immunoSEQ multiplex PCR; TCRdb's copy has only in-frame clones and lacks some. This repertoire shows about 120,000 clones, just under 95% found once; its top ten account for less than 0.2%. J is TRBJ2-7 and V is TRBV21-1; the table's D gene call, TRBD1, was not cross checked with the DNA. TRBV21-1 is given as a pseudogene. Sequenced material: CD4+ or CD8+ T cells sorted from blood, taken in a trial of the OX40 agonist ivuxolimab. The clonotype comes from an adult with an advanced solid tumor such as melanoma, head and neck, liver or kidney cancer. This CDR3 is CASSLGTGGYEQYF. The CDR3 bases are TGTGCCAGCAGTCTAGGGACAGGGGGTTACGAGCAGTACTTC.